This is a list of T cell receptor beta chains from one sample in a study of shared clonotypes between healthy human individuals. Profiling relied on immunoSEQ multiplex PCR, and the TCRdb table lists in-frame clones only, not all of them. This sample yields about 1.5 million clones, of which roughly 96% are seen a single time; about 1.2% belongs to the top ten. Material: naive CD4+ T cells sorted from blood. These receptors were obtained from a man in his thirties or forties in good health. CDR3s include the opening cysteine and the closing phenylalanine or tryptophan.

>TRBV7-2
CASSLVRRSEAFF
>TRBV19
CASSSRPGLNTEAFF
>TRBV7-2
CASSTRQGAGQPQHF
>TRBV27
CASSLGTVRPNTEAFF
>TRBV5-4
CASSLEGMETQYF
>TRBV6-1
CASRHYQNTGELFF
>TRBV2
CASTRRQDAGYTF
>TRBV18
CASSPLVGGEKLFF
>TRBV7-3
CASSSRTSGIYEQYF
>TRBV9
CASGRTSGRVIEQFF
>TRBV19
CASSMGPHGTSGDSPDTQYF
>TRBV7-2
CASSLGQMNQPQHF
>TRBV5-1
CASSLEREQFF
>TRBV18
CASSLREGVFYEQYF
>TRBV4-3
CASSQEMEFYNEQFF
>TRBV9
CASSPGLGFVNEQFF
>TRBV7-6
CASSLAAGGSYEQYF
>TRBV19
CASSIGRERYEQYF
>TRBV5-6
CASSWTSGRENYEQYF
>TRBV5-1
CASSRYQNNNEQFF
>TRBV7-2
CASSLSGGPNEKLFF
>TRBV18
CASSPTVNTEAFF
>TRBV18
CASSPISYTDTQYF
>TRBV7-9
CASSSTSGRTQDTDTQYF
>TRBV9
CASSVDGAGLLANEQFF
>TRBV21-1
CASRDRGLGNQPQHF
>TRBV15
CATSRGQYQETQYF